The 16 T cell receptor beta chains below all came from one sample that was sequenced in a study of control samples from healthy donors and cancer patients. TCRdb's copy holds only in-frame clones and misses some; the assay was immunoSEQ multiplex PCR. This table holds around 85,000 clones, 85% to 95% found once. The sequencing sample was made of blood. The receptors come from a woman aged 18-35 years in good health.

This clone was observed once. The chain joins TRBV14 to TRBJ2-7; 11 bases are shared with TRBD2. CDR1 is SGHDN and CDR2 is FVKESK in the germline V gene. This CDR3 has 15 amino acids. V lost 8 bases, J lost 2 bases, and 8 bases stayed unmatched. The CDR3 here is CASVKVAGGPYEQYF. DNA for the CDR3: TGTGCCAGCGTCAAGGTAGCGGGAGGGCCCTACGAGCAGTACTTC. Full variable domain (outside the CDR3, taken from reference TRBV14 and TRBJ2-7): EAGVTQFPSHSVIEKGQTVTLRCDPISGHDNLYWYRRVMGKEIKFLLHFVKESKQDESGMPNNRFLAERTGGTYSTLKVQPAELEDSGVYFCASVKVAGGPYEQYFGPGTRLTVT.

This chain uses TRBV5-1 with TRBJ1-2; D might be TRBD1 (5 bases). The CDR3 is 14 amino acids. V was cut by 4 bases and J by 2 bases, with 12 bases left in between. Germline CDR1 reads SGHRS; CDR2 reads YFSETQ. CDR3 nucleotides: TGCGCCAGCAGCCACTCTGGGGGAAACTATGGCTACACCTTC. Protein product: CASSHSGGNYGYTF.

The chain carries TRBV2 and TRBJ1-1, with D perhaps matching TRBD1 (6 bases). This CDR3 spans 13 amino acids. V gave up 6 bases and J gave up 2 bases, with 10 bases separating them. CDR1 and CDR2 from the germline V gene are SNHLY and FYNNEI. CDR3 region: CASRDSYNTEAFF. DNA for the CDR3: TGTGCCAGCAGGGACAGTTATAACACTGAAGCTTTCTTT.

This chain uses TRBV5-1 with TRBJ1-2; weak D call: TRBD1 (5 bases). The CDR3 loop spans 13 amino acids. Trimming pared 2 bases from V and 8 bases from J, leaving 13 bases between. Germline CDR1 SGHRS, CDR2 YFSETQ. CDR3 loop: CASSFTRDRGYTF. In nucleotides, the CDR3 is TGCGCCAGCAGCTTCACCAGGGACCGGGGCTACACCTTC.

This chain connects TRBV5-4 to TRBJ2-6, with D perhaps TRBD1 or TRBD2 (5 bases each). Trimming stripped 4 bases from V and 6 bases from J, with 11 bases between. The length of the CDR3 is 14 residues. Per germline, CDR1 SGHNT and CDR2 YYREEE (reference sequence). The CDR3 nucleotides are TGTGCCAGCAGCCCGGGACCGCCGGCCAACGTCCTGACTTTC. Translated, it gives CASSPGPPANVLTF.

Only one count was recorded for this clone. CDR3 in amino acids: CASSFYYQTGSPYEQYF. The CDR3 DNA is TGTGCCAGCAGCTTTTATTACCAGACAGGGTCACCCTACGAGCAGTACTTC. This chain uses TRBV11-2 with TRBJ2-7, with 7 bases lining up with TRBD1. J lost 2 bases, V lost 3 bases, and 13 bases had no gene match. CDR3 length: 17 amino acids. Germline V gene lookup returns CDR1 SGHAT and CDR2 FQNNGV.

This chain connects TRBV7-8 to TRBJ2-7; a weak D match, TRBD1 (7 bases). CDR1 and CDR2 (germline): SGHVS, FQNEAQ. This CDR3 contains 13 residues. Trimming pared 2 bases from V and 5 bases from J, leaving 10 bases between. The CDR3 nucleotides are TGTGCCAGCAGCTTACAGGGGGGCAACGAGCAGTACTTC. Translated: CASSLQGGNEQYF.

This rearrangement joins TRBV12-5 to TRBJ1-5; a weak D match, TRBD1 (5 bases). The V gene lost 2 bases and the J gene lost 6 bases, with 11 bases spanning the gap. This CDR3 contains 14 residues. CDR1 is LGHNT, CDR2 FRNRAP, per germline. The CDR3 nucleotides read TGTGCTAGTGGTTTGCTCAGGGTTTGTCAGCCCCAGCATTTT. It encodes CASGLLRVCQPQHF.

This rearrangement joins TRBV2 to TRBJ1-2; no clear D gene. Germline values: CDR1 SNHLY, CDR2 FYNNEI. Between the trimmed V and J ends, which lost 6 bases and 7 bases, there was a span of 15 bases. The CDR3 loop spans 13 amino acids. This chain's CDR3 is CASRGWGSGGYTF. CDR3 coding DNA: TGTGCCAGCAGGGGGTGGGGTTCGGGTGGCTACACCTTC.

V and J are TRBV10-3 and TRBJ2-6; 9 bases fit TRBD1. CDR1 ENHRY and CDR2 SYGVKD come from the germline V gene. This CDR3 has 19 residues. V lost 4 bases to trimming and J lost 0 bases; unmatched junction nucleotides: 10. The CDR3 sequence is CAISGQDRGGSSGANVLTF. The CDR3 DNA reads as TGTGCCATCAGTGGCCAAGACAGGGGGGGTAGCTCTGGGGCCAACGTCCTGACTTTC.

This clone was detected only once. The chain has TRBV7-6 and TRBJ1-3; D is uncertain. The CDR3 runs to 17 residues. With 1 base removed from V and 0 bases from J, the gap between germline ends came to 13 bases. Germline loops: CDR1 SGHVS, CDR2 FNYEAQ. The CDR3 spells CASSLEAPQSSGNTIYF. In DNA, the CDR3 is TGTGCCAGCAGCTTAGAGGCGCCCCAGAGCTCTGGAAACACCATATATTTT.

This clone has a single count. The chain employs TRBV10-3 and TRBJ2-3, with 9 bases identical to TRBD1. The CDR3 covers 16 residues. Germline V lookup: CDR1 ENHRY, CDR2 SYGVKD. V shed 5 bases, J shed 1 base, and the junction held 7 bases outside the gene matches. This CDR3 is CAISTGTGGGTDTQYF. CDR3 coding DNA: TGTGCCATCAGTACGGGAACAGGGGGCGGCACAGATACGCAGTATTTT.

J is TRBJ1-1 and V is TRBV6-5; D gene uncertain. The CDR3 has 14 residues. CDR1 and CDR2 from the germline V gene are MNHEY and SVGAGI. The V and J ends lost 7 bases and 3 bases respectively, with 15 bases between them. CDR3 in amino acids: CASIYLGRDTEAFF. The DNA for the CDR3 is TGTGCCAGCATTTATTTGGGTCGGGACACTGAAGCTTTCTTT.

The chain's CDR3 is CASEPGTGNTIYF. DNA for the CDR3: TGTGCCAGCGAACCCGGGACCGGAAACACCATATATTTT. The rearrangement uses TRBV6-5 and TRBJ1-3; weak D call: TRBD1 (5 bases). This CDR3 has 13 residues. Deletions cut 8 bases from V and 4 bases from J, with 12 bases between. The germline gives CDR1 MNHEY, CDR2 SVGAGI.

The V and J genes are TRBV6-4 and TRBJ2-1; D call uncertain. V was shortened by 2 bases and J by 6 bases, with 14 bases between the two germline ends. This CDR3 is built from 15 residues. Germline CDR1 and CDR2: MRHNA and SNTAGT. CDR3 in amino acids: CASSDGHTDPNEQFF. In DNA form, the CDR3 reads TGTGCCAGCAGTGACGGGCACACGGATCCCAATGAGCAGTTCTTC.

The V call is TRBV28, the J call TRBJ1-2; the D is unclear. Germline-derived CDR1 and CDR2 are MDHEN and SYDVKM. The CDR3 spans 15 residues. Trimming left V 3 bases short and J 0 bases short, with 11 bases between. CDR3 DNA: TGTGCCAGCAGTTTTGTGTCGGAAGCTAACTATGGCTACACCTTC. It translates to CASSFVSEANYGYTF.